The 10 T cell receptor beta chains below were found in one sample sequenced in a study of blood T cell repertoires in COVID-19. Sequencing was performed with immunoSEQ multiplex PCR; in TCRdb, only in-frame clones are kept and a portion is missing. The data hold around 300,000 clones, with approximately 90% observed a single time. The source material was peripheral blood. These receptors all come from a woman aged 25-40 years with COVID-19, enrolled during active disease.

This sequence joins TRBV29-1 and TRBJ2-3, with 9 bases identical to TRBD2. This CDR3 is 14 amino acids long. V was pared by 4 bases and J by 4 bases, with 6 bases of the junction left unmatched. The germline V gene encodes CDR1 SQVTM and CDR2 ANQGSEA. The chain's CDR3 is CSVGSSGRSDTQYF. The CDR3 DNA is TGCAGCGTTGGGAGTAGCGGGAGATCAGATACGCAGTATTTT.

The chain is built from TRBV18 and TRBJ2-1; 8 bases line up with TRBD2. Unmatched junction bases numbered 7, after V lost 3 bases and J lost 6 bases. CDR1 KGHSH and CDR2 LQKENI come from the germline V gene. CDR3 length equals 15 residues. The CDR3 spells CASSPGTLAANEQFF. The CDR3 DNA follows: TGTGCCAGCTCACCCGGGACACTAGCGGCCAATGAGCAGTTCTTC.

V and J are TRBV5-1 and TRBJ2-2, with a possible D match to TRBD2 (6 bases). This CDR3 region has 16 residues. V shed 4 bases and J shed 2 bases, with 15 bases lying between them. Germline-derived CDR1 and CDR2 are SGHRS and YFSETQ. CDR3 sequence: CASSDVGGPNTGELFF. The CDR3 DNA sequence: TGCGCCAGCAGCGACGTAGGAGGGCCAAACACCGGGGAGCTGTTTTTT.

For this clone: The sample contains more than one DNA sequence encoding this CDR3. The chain joins TRBV28 to TRBJ1-1, with D maybe TRBD1 (5 bases). Germline assignment: CDR1 MDHEN and CDR2 SYDVKM. Between the trimmed V and J ends, which lost 5 bases and 0 bases, there was a span of 7 bases. This CDR3 region has 13 residues. The CDR3 region has the DNA TGTGCCAGCAGTCAGGGCTTGAACACTGAAGCTTTCTTT. Translation gives CASSQGLNTEAFF.

The rearrangement joins TRBV6-6 to TRBJ1-6; D gene ambiguous. This CDR3 comprises 15 residues. V was trimmed by 2 bases and J by 5 bases, leaving 10 bases between them. Germline CDR1 reads MNHNY; CDR2 reads SVGAGI (reference sequence). The CDR3 reads CASSYTGANNSPLHF. In DNA form, the CDR3 reads TGTGCCAGCAGTTACACCGGTGCAAATAATTCACCCCTCCACTTT.

The chain is built from TRBV7-3 and TRBJ2-7; D is possibly TRBD2 (5 bases). The V gene's germline CDR1 is SGHTA and CDR2 FQGTGA. With 3 bases removed from V and 3 bases from J, the gap between germline ends came to 9 bases. The CDR3 is made up of 13 amino acids. The CDR3 loop reads CASSLDLGYEQYF. In nucleotides, the CDR3 is TGTGCCAGCAGCTTGGACTTGGGCTACGAGCAGTACTTC.

The chain uses TRBV28 and TRBJ1-3; 7 bases match TRBD1. This CDR3 region has 15 residues. Trimming took 9 bases from V and 1 from J; bases not matched to a gene: 9. Germline V CDR1 and CDR2: MDHEN, SYDVKM. For the CDR3, the DNA is TGTGCCAGTAATTGGGCAGGGGGATCTGGAAACACCATATATTTT. As protein: CASNWAGGSGNTIYF.

This chain connects TRBV28 to TRBJ1-2, with 7 bases aligning to TRBD1. The germline CDR1 and CDR2 sequences are MDHEN and SYDVKM. The junction had 9 bases not matched to a gene; V was cut back by 3 bases and J by 2 bases. The CDR3 has 16 amino acids. CDR3 in amino acids: CASSFTPGTENYGYTF. Written as DNA, the CDR3 is TGTGCCAGCAGTTTTACGCCCGGGACAGAGAACTATGGCTACACCTTC.

The chain uses TRBV10-3 and TRBJ2-2; 9 positions agree with TRBD1. V dropped 5 bases and J dropped 1; count of bases not matched to a gene: 5. CDR1 is ENHRY and CDR2 is SYGVKD in the germline V gene. This CDR3 contains 16 residues. In DNA, the CDR3 is TGTGCCATCAGTTCCTCGGGACAGGGGAACACCGGGGAGCTGTTTTTT. Translating it yields CAISSSGQGNTGELFF.

The chain uses TRBV30 and TRBJ2-1, with 8 bases that match TRBD2. V lost 4 bases, J lost 9 bases, and 14 bases stayed unmatched. This CDR3 region has 15 residues. Germline CDR1 is GTSNPN and CDR2 is SVGIG (reference sequence). CDR3 bases: TGTGCCTGGACCGTAACTAGCGGACCCTTCGGTGAGCAGTTCTTC. As protein: CAWTVTSGPFGEQFF.